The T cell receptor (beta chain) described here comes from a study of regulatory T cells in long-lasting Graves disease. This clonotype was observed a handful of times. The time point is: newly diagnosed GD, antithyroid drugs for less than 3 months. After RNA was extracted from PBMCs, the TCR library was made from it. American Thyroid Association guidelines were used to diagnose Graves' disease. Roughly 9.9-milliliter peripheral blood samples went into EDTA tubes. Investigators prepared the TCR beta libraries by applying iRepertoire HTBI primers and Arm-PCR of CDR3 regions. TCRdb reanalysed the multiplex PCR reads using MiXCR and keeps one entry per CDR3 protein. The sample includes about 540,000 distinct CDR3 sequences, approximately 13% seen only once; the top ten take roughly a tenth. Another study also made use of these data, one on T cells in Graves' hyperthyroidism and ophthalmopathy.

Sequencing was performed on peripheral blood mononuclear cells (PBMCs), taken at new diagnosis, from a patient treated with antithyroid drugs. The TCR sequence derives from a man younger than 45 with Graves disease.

In nucleotides, the CDR3 is TGTGCCAGCAGCCAAGGTGGGGGGAGCCTCTATGGCTACACCTTC. Its protein product is CASSQGGGSLYGYTF. The chain couples TRBV14 to TRBJ1-2, with D maybe TRBD1 (5 bases). The length of the CDR3 is 15 residues. Per germline, CDR1 SGHDN and CDR2 FVKESK. Trimming stripped 1 base from V and 4 bases from J, with 13 bases between.